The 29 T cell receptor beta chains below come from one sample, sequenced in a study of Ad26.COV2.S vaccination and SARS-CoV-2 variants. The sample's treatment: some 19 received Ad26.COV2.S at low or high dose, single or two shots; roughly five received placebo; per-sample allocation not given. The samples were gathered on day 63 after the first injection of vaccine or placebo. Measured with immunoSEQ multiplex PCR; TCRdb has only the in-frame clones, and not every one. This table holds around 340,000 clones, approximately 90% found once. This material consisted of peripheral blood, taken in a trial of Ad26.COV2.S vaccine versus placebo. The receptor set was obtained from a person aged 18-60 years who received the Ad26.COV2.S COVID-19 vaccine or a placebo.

The CDR3 here is CASSSRDSPLHF. In nucleotides, the CDR3 is TGTGCCAGCAGCTCAAGGGACTCACCCCTCCACTTT. J is TRBJ1-6 and V is TRBV7-2; TRBD1 is a possible D gene (5 bases). V lost 4 bases, J lost 10 bases, and 8 bases lay in between. Per the germline V gene, CDR1 is SGHTA and CDR2 is FQGNSA. The CDR3 has 12 amino acids.

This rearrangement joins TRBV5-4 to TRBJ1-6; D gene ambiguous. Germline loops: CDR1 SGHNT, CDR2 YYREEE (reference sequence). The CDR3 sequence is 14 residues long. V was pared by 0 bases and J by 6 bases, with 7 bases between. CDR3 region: CASSLAAGNSPLHF. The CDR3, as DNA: TGTGCCAGCAGCTTGGCCGCGGGTAATTCACCCCTCCACTTT.

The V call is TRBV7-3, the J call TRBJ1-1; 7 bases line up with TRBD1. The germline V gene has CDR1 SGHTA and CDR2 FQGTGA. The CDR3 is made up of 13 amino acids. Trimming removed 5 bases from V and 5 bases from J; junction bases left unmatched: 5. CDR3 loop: CASSPGGETEAFF. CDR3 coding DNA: TGTGCCAGCAGCCCAGGGGGGGAGACTGAAGCTTTCTTT.

The DNA for the CDR3 is TGTGCCAGCAGCTTAAATTTTGCAGGCCCTACCGAAGCTTTCTTT. This codes for CASSLNFAGPTEAFF. The chain links TRBV7-3 to TRBJ1-1; D is unclear. There are 15 residues in the CDR3. V was trimmed by 1 base and J by 8 bases, leaving 17 bases between them. Germline V gene data show CDR1 as SGHTA and CDR2 as FQGTGA. The variable domain in full, completed from reference TRBV7-3 and TRBJ1-1, reads GAGVSQTPSNKVTEKGKYVELRCDPISGHTALYWYRQSLGQGPEFLIYFQGTGAADDSGLPNDRFFAVRPEGSVSTLKIQRTERGDSAVYLCASSLNFAGPTEAFFGQGTRLTVV.

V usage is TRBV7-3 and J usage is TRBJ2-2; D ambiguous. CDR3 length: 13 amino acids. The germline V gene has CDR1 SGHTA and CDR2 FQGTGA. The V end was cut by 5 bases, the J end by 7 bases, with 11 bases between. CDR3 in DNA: TGTGCCAGCAGCCCCCGGCTAGACGGGGAGCTGTTTTTT. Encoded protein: CASSPRLDGELFF.

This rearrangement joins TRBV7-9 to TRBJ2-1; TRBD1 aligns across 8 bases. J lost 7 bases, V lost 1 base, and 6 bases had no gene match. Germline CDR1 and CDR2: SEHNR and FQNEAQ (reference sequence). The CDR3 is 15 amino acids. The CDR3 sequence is CASSLEGRGPNEQFF. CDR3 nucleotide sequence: TGTGCCAGCAGCTTAGAAGGCAGGGGGCCAAATGAGCAGTTCTTC.

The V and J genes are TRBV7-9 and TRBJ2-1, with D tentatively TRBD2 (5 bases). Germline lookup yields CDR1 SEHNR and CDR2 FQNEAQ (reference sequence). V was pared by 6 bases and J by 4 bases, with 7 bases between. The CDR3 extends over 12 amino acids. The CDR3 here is CASSSGYNEQFF. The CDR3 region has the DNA TGTGCCAGCAGTTCGGGGTACAATGAGCAGTTCTTC.

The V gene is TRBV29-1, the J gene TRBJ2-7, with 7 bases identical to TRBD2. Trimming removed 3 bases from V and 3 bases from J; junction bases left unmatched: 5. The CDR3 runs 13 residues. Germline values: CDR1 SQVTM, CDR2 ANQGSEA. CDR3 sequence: CSVDSSGNYEQYF. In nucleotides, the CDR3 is TGCAGCGTTGATTCTAGCGGAAACTACGAGCAGTACTTC.

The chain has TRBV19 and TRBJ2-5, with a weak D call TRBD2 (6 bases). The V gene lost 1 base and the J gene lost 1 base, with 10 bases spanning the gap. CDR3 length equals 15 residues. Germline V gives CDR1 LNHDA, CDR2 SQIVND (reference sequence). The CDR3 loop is CASSIGSSGQETQYF. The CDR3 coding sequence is TGTGCCAGTAGTATAGGTAGTAGCGGCCAAGAGACCCAGTACTTC. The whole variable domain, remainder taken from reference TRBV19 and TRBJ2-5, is DGGITQSPKYLFRKEGQNVTLSCEQNLNHDAMYWYRQDPGQGLRLIYYSQIVNDFQKGDIAEGYSVSREKKESFPLTVTSAQKNPTAFYLCASSIGSSGQETQYFGPGTRLLVL.

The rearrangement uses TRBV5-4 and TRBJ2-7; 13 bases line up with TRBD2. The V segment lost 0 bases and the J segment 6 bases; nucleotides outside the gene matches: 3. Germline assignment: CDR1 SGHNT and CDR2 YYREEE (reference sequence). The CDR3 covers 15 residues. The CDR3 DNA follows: TGTGCCAGCAGCTTGGAGACTAGCGGGAGGAGCGAGCAGTACTTC. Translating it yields CASSLETSGRSEQYF.

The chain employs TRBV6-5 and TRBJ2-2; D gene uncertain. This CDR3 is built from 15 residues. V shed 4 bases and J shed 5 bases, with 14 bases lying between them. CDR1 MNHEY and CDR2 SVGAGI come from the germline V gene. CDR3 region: CASSSPPPETGELFF. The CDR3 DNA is TGTGCCAGCAGTTCGCCCCCACCGGAGACCGGGGAGCTGTTTTTT.

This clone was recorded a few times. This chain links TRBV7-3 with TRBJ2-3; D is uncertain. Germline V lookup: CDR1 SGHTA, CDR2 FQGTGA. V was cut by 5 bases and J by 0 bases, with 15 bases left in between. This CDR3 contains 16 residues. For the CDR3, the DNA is TGTGCCAGCAGCACCAAAGTAGAGGATAGCACAGATACGCAGTATTTT. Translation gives CASSTKVEDSTDTQYF.

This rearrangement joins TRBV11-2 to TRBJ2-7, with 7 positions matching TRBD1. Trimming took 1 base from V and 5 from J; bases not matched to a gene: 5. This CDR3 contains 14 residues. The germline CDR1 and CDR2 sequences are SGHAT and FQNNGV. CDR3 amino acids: CASSLGPTGNEQYF. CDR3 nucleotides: TGTGCCAGCAGCTTAGGGCCGACAGGGAACGAGCAGTACTTC.

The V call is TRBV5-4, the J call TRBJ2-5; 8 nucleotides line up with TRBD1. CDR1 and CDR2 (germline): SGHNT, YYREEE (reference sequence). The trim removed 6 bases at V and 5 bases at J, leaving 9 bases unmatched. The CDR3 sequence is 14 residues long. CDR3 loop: CASTTWTGRETQYF. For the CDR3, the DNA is TGTGCCAGCACCACTTGGACAGGGAGGGAGACCCAGTACTTC.

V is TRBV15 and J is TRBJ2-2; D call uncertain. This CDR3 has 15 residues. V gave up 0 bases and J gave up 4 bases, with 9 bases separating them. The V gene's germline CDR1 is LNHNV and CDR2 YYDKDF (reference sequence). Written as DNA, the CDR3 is TGTGCCACCAGCAGAGATCCCGGTAGCACCGGGGAGCTGTTTTTT. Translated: CATSRDPGSTGELFF.

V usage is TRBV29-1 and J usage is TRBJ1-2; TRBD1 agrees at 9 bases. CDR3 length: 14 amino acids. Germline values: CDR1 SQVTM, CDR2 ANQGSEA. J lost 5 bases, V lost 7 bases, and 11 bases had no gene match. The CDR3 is CSDIQGARGYGYTF. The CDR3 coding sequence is TGCAGCGATATACAGGGGGCGCGGGGTTATGGCTACACCTTC.

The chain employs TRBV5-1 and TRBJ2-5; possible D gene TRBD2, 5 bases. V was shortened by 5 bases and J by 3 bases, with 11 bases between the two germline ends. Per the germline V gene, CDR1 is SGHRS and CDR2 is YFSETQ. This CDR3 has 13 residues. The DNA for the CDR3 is TGCGCCAGCAGAGGGCTAGCTGAAGAGACCCAGTACTTC. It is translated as CASRGLAEETQYF.

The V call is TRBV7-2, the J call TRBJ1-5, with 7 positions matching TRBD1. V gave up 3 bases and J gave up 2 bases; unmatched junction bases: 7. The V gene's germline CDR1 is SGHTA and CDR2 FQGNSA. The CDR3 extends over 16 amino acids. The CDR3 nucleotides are TGTGCCAGCAGCTTGTCCAGGGGGTTCGGCAATCAGCCCCAGCATTTT. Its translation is CASSLSRGFGNQPQHF.

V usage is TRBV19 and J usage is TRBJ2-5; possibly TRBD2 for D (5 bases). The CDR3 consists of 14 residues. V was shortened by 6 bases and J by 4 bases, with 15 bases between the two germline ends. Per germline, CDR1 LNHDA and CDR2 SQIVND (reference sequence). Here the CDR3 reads CASRGGVAGETQYF. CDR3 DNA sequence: TGTGCCAGTAGAGGAGGAGTTGCAGGAGAGACCCAGTACTTC.

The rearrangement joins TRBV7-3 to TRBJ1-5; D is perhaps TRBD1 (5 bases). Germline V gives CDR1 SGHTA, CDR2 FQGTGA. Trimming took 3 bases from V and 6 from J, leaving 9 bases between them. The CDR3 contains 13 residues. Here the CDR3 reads CASSFQGGQPQHF. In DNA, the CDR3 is TGTGCCAGCAGCTTCCAGGGCGGTCAGCCCCAGCATTTT.

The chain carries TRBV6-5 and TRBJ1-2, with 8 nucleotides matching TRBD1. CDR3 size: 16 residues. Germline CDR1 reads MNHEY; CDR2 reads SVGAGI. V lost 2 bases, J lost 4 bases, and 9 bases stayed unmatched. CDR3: CASSYTSGGGGYGYTF. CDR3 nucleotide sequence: TGTGCCAGCAGTTACACCTCAGGGGGCGGCGGCTATGGCTACACCTTC.

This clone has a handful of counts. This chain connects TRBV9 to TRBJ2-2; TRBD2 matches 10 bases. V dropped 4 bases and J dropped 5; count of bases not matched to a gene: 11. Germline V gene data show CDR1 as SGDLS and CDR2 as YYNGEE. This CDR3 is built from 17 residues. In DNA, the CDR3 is TGTGCCAGCAGCTTAAATCCTAGCGGGAGATCGACCGGGGAGCTGTTTTTT. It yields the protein CASSLNPSGRSTGELFF.

The DNA for the CDR3 is TGTGCCACCACGTGGGAGAGTAATTCACCCCTCCACTTT. Protein product: CATTWESNSPLHF. The rearrangement uses TRBV30 and TRBJ1-6; D remains ambiguous. This CDR3 spans 13 amino acids. Germline V lookup: CDR1 GTSNPN, CDR2 SVGIG (reference sequence). V shed 8 bases and J shed 6 bases, with 14 bases lying between them.

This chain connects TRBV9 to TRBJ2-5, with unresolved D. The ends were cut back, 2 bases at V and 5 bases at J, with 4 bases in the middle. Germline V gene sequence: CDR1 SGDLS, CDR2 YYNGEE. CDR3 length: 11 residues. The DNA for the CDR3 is TGTGCCAGCAGCGTCTCGGAGACCCAGTACTTC. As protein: CASSVSETQYF.

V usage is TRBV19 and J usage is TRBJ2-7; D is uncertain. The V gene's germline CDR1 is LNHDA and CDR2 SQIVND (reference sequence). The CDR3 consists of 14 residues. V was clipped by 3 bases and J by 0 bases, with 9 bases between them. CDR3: CASSIKGNSYEQYF. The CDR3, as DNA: TGTGCCAGTAGTATCAAGGGCAACTCCTACGAGCAGTACTTC.

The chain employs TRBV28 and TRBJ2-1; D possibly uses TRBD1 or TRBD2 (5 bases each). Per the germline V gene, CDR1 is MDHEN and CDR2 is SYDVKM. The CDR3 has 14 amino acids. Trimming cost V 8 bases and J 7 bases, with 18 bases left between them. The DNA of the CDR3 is TGTGCCAGCGGCCCCGGGACGGTTTTGAATGAGCAGTTCTTC. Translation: CASGPGTVLNEQFF.

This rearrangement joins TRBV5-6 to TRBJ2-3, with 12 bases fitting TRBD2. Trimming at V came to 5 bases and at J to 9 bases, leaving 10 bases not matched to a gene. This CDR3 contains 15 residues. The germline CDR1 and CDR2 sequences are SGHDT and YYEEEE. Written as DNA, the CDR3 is TGTGCCAGCAGACCCACTAGCGGGAGGCTAACAACGCAGTATTTT. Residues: CASRPTSGRLTTQYF.

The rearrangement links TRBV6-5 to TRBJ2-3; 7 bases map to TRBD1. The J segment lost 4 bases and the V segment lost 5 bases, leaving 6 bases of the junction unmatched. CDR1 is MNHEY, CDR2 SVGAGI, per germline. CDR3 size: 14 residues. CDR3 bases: TGTGCCAGCAGTACAGGGGATTCGTCAGATACGCAGTATTTT. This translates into CASSTGDSSDTQYF.

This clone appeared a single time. The CDR3 DNA reads TGTGCCAGTAGTATACCTAGGGTTTCAGATACGCAGTATTTT. It translates to CASSIPRVSDTQYF. The genes are TRBV19 and TRBJ2-3; D remains ambiguous. The CDR3 runs 14 residues. The germline V gene encodes CDR1 LNHDA and CDR2 SQIVND (reference sequence). V shed 2 bases and J shed 4 bases, with 10 bases lying between them.